The 24 T cell receptor beta chains below all came from one sample that was sequenced in a study of blood T cell repertoires in COVID-19. Clones were read by immunoSEQ multiplex PCR, and TCRdb kept only the in-frame ones, dropping some. The sample has 200,000 to 250,000 clones; roughly 83% are singletons. Sequenced material: peripheral blood. The origin of the receptors is a man older than 75 with acute or convalescent COVID-19.

The chain carries TRBV20-1 and TRBJ2-1, with D perhaps TRBD2 (6 bases). The V gene's germline CDR1 is DFQATT and CDR2 SNEGSKA (reference sequence). This CDR3 is built from 11 residues. Trimming shortened V by 4 bases and J by 9 bases, and 10 bases separated the two germline ends. The CDR3, as DNA: TGCAGTGCTATAACTAGCACTGAGCAGTTCTTC. The encoded protein is CSAITSTEQFF.

This clone was detected a few times. The rearrangement links TRBV11-2 to TRBJ1-5; the D is unclear. Per the germline V gene, CDR1 is SGHAT and CDR2 is FQNNGV. This CDR3 is 15 amino acids long. V lost 1 base, J lost 6 bases, and 13 bases lay in between. The CDR3 region is CASSLGSRASQPQHF. In DNA, the CDR3 is TGTGCCAGCAGCTTAGGATCGAGGGCTTCTCAGCCCCAGCATTTT. The full variable domain, with the rest looked up from reference TRBV11-2 and TRBJ1-5, is EAGVAQSPRYKIIEKRQSVAFWCNPISGHATLYWYQQILGQGPKLLIQFQNNGVVDDSQLPKDRFSAERLKGVDSTLKIQPAKLEDSAVYLCASSLGSRASQPQHFGDGTRLSIL.

J is TRBJ2-1 and V is TRBV7-3, with TRBD2 identical over 9 bases. After removal of 2 bases from V and 4 bases from J, the junction contained 6 bases not matched to a gene. Germline assignment: CDR1 SGHTA and CDR2 FQGTGA. This CDR3 contains 16 residues. This chain's CDR3 is CASSLVSSGAYNEQFF. The CDR3 DNA is TGTGCCAGCAGCTTAGTTTCTAGCGGGGCATACAATGAGCAGTTCTTC.

About this clone itself: The sample carries other DNA sequences with the same CDR3. The chain couples TRBV3-1 (or the pseudogene TRBV3-2) to TRBJ2-7; D is ambiguous. The CDR3 has 12 residues. Germline assignment: CDR1 LGHDT and CDR2 YNNKEL (reference sequence). The V end lost 3 bases, the J end lost 1 base, and 4 bases lay between the germline ends. This chain's CDR3 is CASSQASYEQYF. The CDR3 nucleotides read TGTGCCAGCAGCCAGGCATCCTACGAGCAGTACTTC.

There are a few counts of this clone. The CDR3 here is CASQLDRTAYEQYF. The CDR3 DNA reads as TGTGCCAGCCAACTGGACAGGACTGCCTACGAGCAGTACTTC. The chain carries TRBV2 and TRBJ2-7; 7 positions match TRBD1. Germline lookup yields CDR1 SNHLY and CDR2 FYNNEI. The CDR3 sequence is 14 residues long. Losses at the gene ends were 8 bases for V and 2 bases for J; bases not matched to a gene: 9.

The V call is TRBV29-1, the J call TRBJ1-2, with D uncertain. The CDR3 has 10 amino acids. Germline V gene data show CDR1 as SQVTM and CDR2 as ANQGSEA. V shed 3 bases and J shed 8 bases, with 7 bases lying between them. CDR3 amino acids: CSVEQNGYTF. The CDR3 DNA follows: TGCAGCGTTGAGCAGAACGGCTACACCTTC.

J is TRBJ1-4 and V is TRBV2, with D unresolved. The CDR3 is made up of 15 amino acids. V shed 6 bases and J shed 0 bases, with 11 bases lying between them. Germline lookup yields CDR1 SNHLY and CDR2 FYNNEI. The CDR3 DNA is TGTGCCAGCAGACCTCCGCGTACAACTAATGAAAAACTGTTTTTT. It codes for CASRPPRTTNEKLFF.

Regarding this clone: The same CDR3 is also encoded by other DNA sequences in this sample. The rearrangement joins TRBV6-1 to TRBJ2-5; no clear D gene. V dropped 1 base and J dropped 4 bases, with 7 bases sitting between them. Germline V CDR1 and CDR2: MNHNS, SASEGT. The CDR3 sequence is 13 residues long. The CDR3: CASSEGPGETQYF. The CDR3 coding sequence is TGTGCCAGCAGTGAAGGCCCCGGAGAGACCCAGTACTTC.

In DNA, the CDR3 is TGTGCCAGCAGTGAAAGGGGAGGGGTCACTGAAGCTTTCTTT. As protein: CASSERGGVTEAFF. The V gene is TRBV2, the J gene TRBJ1-1; maybe TRBD1 (5 bases). This CDR3 region has 14 residues. Germline CDR1 is SNHLY and CDR2 is FYNNEI. Trimming pared 2 bases from V and 4 bases from J, leaving 11 bases between. Using reference TRBV2 and TRBJ1-1 for the parts outside the CDR3, the full variable domain is EPEVTQTPSHQVTQMGQEVILRCVPISNHLYFYWYRQILGQKVEFLVSFYNNEISEKSEIFDDQFSVERPDGSNFTLKIRSTKLEDSAMYFCASSERGGVTEAFFGQGTRLTVV.

In this sample, this clone turned up a few times. The V gene is TRBV18, the J gene TRBJ1-2; no clear D gene. With 3 bases removed from V and 2 bases from J, the gap between germline ends came to 10 bases. Germline V gene sequence: CDR1 KGHSH, CDR2 LQKENI. The CDR3 covers 14 residues. The CDR3 is CASSPTGRNYGYTF. In DNA form, the CDR3 reads TGTGCCAGCTCACCTACGGGAAGGAACTATGGCTACACCTTC. The full variable domain, its missing parts supplied by reference TRBV18 and TRBJ1-2, is NAGVMQNPRHLVRRRGQEARLRCSPMKGHSHVYWYRQLPEEGLKFMVYLQKENIIDESGMPKERFSAEFPKEGPSILRIQQVVRGDSAAYFCASSPTGRNYGYTFGSGTRLTVV.

The chain has TRBV6-6 and TRBJ1-3; 7 bases map to TRBD1. CDR3 length: 15 residues. Germline CDR1 MNHNY, CDR2 SVGAGI (reference sequence). V dropped 2 bases and J dropped 0; count of bases not matched to a gene: 1. The CDR3 reads CASSYDRASGNTIYF. The CDR3 region has the DNA TGTGCCAGCAGTTACGACAGGGCCTCTGGAAACACCATATATTTT.

V is TRBV6-1 and J is TRBJ1-5; the D gene is possibly TRBD1 (5 bases). Germline CDR1 reads MNHNS; CDR2 reads SASEGT. Trimming took off 3 bases at V and 6 bases at J, with 15 bases between the two ends. CDR3 length equals 15 residues. CDR3 nucleotides: TGTGCCAGCAGTGAGGGAGGGGACGGGGCTCAGCCCCAGCATTTT. It is translated as CASSEGGDGAQPQHF.

As to this clone: Other DNA sequences in the same sample also yield this CDR3. This chain links TRBV27 with TRBJ1-3; tentatively, D is TRBD1 (5 bases). Trimming pared 6 bases from V and 2 bases from J, leaving 11 bases between. The CDR3 sequence is 14 residues long. Germline V gives CDR1 MNHEY, CDR2 SMNVEV (reference sequence). CDR3 amino acids: CASSLQGTGNTIYF. The DNA for the CDR3 is TGTGCCAGCAGCTTGCAGGGTACTGGAAACACCATATATTTT.

The chain carries TRBV29-1 and TRBJ2-1; TRBD2 aligns across 11 bases. The CDR3 extends over 17 amino acids. The germline gives CDR1 SQVTM, CDR2 ANQGSEA. J was trimmed by 3 bases and V by 2 bases; bases with no gene match: 9. The CDR3 DNA sequence: TGCAGCGTTGAATCTGGCGCTAGCGGGGGGTACTACAATGAGCAGTTCTTC. It encodes CSVESGASGGYYNEQFF.

The gene calls are TRBV6-2 or TRBV6-3 and TRBJ2-2; TRBD1 agrees at 7 bases. This CDR3 contains 17 residues. The trim removed 0 bases at V and 6 bases at J, leaving 10 bases unmatched. CDR1 is MNHEY and CDR2 is SVGEGT in the germline V gene. CDR3 sequence reads: CASSYSRGQSKAGELFF. The CDR3 coding sequence is TGTGCCAGCAGTTACTCGAGGGGGCAATCGAAGGCCGGGGAGCTGTTTTTT.

The chain uses TRBV6-1 and TRBJ1-3; TRBD1 might be the D (5 bases). The CDR3 runs 18 residues. Deletions cut 3 bases from V and 0 bases from J, with 18 bases between. Germline V gene sequence: CDR1 MNHNS, CDR2 SASEGT. CDR3 nucleotide sequence: TGTGCCAGCAGTGAGGGAGGGTGGGGGGTTGTCTCTGGAAACACCATATATTTT. It is translated as CASSEGGWGVVSGNTIYF.

The chain couples TRBV7-9 to TRBJ1-3; D unresolved. This CDR3 has 13 residues. Trimming removed 5 bases from V and 1 base from J, with 6 bases in between. Germline CDR1 and CDR2: SEHNR and FQNEAQ (reference sequence). CDR3: CASSALSGNTIYF. In nucleotides, the CDR3 is TGTGCCAGCAGCGCCCTATCTGGAAACACCATATATTTT.

The chain combines TRBV28 with TRBJ2-3, with D maybe TRBD1 (6 bases). Per the germline V gene, CDR1 is MDHEN and CDR2 is SYDVKM. V shed 4 bases and J shed 4 bases, with 27 bases lying between them. The CDR3 sequence is 19 residues long. The CDR3 loop reads CASSSSRVWGRRKADTQYF. The CDR3 DNA sequence: TGTGCCAGCAGTTCGTCGAGGGTTTGGGGGCGTAGGAAAGCAGATACGCAGTATTTT. Full variable domain (remainder filled in from reference TRBV28 and TRBJ2-3): DVKVTQSSRYLVKRTGEKVFLECVQDMDHENMFWYRQDPGLGLRLIYFSYDVKMKEKGDIPEGYSVSREKKERFSLILESASTNQTSMYLCASSSSRVWGRRKADTQYFGPGTRLTVL.

J is TRBJ2-7 and V is TRBV28; possible D gene TRBD2, 6 bases. V lost 2 bases and J 3 bases, leaving 14 bases between the germline ends. Germline V gene sequence: CDR1 MDHEN, CDR2 SYDVKM. The CDR3 runs to 15 residues. CDR3 loop: CASSLAGLTSYEQYF. The CDR3, as DNA: TGTGCCAGCAGTTTAGCGGGTTTGACTAGCTACGAGCAGTACTTC.

The rearrangement links TRBV28 to TRBJ1-5; 7 bases fit TRBD1. The germline V gene encodes CDR1 MDHEN and CDR2 SYDVKM. The CDR3 extends over 15 amino acids. With 6 bases clipped from V and 4 bases from J, the junction kept 9 bases outside the gene matches. The CDR3 bases are TGTGCCAGCAGCCGCAGGGGGGTCGTGAATCAGCCCCAGCATTTT. Protein: CASSRRGVVNQPQHF. Drawing the rest from reference TRBV28 and TRBJ1-5, the complete variable domain is DVKVTQSSRYLVKRTGEKVFLECVQDMDHENMFWYRQDPGLGLRLIYFSYDVKMKEKGDIPEGYSVSREKKERFSLILESASTNQTSMYLCASSRRGVVNQPQHFGDGTRLSIL.

The genes are TRBV15 and TRBJ1-3, with D perhaps matching TRBD1 (6 bases). Trimming pared 5 bases from V and 1 base from J, leaving 12 bases between. This CDR3 contains 15 residues. The germline V gene encodes CDR1 LNHNV and CDR2 YYDKDF (reference sequence). The CDR3 sequence: CATSHDRQSGNTIYF. CDR3 coding DNA: TGTGCCACCAGCCACGACAGGCAGTCTGGAAACACCATATATTTT.

Here the CDR3 DNA reads TGTGCCAGCAGCCAAGATCGGGGGGGCCAGCCCCAGCATTTT. This codes for CASSQDRGGQPQHF. V is TRBV4-2 and J is TRBJ1-5, with a possible D match to TRBD1 (6 bases). The CDR3 contains 14 residues. The V and J ends lost 0 bases and 7 bases respectively, with 10 bases between them. Germline V gene data show CDR1 as LGHNA and CDR2 as YNFKEQ.

The chain links TRBV19 to TRBJ1-1; D is possibly TRBD1 (5 bases). V was shortened by 7 bases and J by 4 bases, with 16 bases between the two germline ends. The CDR3 sequence is 14 residues long. Germline loops: CDR1 LNHDA, CDR2 SQIVND (reference sequence). In DNA form, the CDR3 reads TGTGCCAGTACTCCTAGGGCAGGGCCCACTGAAGCTTTCTTT. It specifies CASTPRAGPTEAFF.

This chain joins TRBV20-1 and TRBJ1-1, with D unresolved. CDR3 size: 11 residues. The germline CDR1 and CDR2 sequences are DFQATT and SNEGSKA (reference sequence). V lost 0 bases, J lost 10 bases, and 9 bases lay in between. The CDR3 region has the DNA TGCAGTGCTAGAGAGACAAAAATAGCTTTCTTT. The encoded protein is CSARETKIAFF.